These T cell receptor beta chains were read from a single sample in a study of Ad26.COV2.S vaccination and SARS-CoV-2 variants. Some clones are missing from TCRdb's copy, which holds only in-frame ones; the method was immunoSEQ multiplex PCR. Of about 250,000 clones listed, 70% to 90% are singletons. The sequences come from peripheral blood, collected in a trial of Ad26.COV2.S vaccine versus placebo. These receptors were collected from a person aged 18-65 years who received the Ad26.COV2.S COVID-19 vaccine or a placebo. Each CDR3 is given with its conserved first and last residue. A D gene is named only where the DNA matches it firmly. Clone size, where shown, is once, few, many, or a class for clones that have expanded.

abundance	v_gene	j_gene	d_gene	CDR3nt	CDR3aa
NA	TRBV18	TRBJ1-1	TRBD1	TGTGCCAGCTCATGGGACAGGTTTGACACTGAAGCTTTCTTT	CASSWDRFDTEAFF
NA	TRBV6-5	TRBJ1-5	NA	TGTGCCAGCAGTTACCCGGGGGGGAAGTACAATCAGCCCCAGCATTTT	CASSYPGGKYNQPQHF
few	TRBV5-1	TRBJ1-1	NA	TGCGCCAGCAGCGCGGGGGATGGGGGGTCTGAAGCTTTCTTT	CASSAGDGGSEAFF
once	TRBV30	TRBJ1-6	NA	TGTGCCGTAAGATCTGGGCAGGGGAATTCACCCCTCCACTTT	CAVRSGQGNSPLHF
NA	TRBV5-1	TRBJ1-4	NA	TGCGCCAGCAGCCCACCCGGGGAAAAACTGTTTTTT	CASSPPGEKLFF
NA	TRBV7-2	TRBJ2-3	NA	TGTGCCAGCAGCGCCCCCAGCGCCACAGATACGCAGTATTTT	CASSAPSATDTQYF
NA	TRBV7-9	TRBJ1-1	NA	TGTGCCAGCAGCTTACGGGAGTGGGACACTGAAGCTTTCTTT	CASSLREWDTEAFF
NA	TRBV19	TRBJ2-7	NA	TGTGCCAGTAATCCTGAAGACAGCTACGAGCAGTACTTC	CASNPEDSYEQYF
once	TRBV7-9	TRBJ1-4	NA	TGTGCCAGCAGCTTAGAACAGAATGAAAAACTGTTTTTT	CASSLEQNEKLFF
NA	TRBV7-8	TRBJ2-1	NA	TGTGCCAGCAGGAGTAAGCCCCCGAGAAGCGGATGGGAAGAGCAGTTCTTC	CASRSKPPRSGWEEQFF
NA	TRBV6-4	TRBJ1-5	NA	TGTGCCATCCCTAGGAAGGGCAATCAGCCCCAGCATTTT	CAIPRKGNQPQHF
NA	TRBV19	TRBJ1-1	TRBD1	TGTGCCAGTAGAATAGAACAGGGGAGCACTGAAGCTTTCTTT	CASRIEQGSTEAFF
NA	TRBV2	TRBJ2-7	NA	TGTGCCAGCAAGGAGGTCTCCTCGTACGAGCAGTACTTC	CASKEVSSYEQYF
NA	TRBV6-2/TRBV6-3	TRBJ2-1	NA	TGTGCCAGCAGTTTCTACCCGGGTGGAGGGGGGACCTACAATGAGCAGTTCTTC	CASSFYPGGGGTYNEQFF
NA	TRBV7-9	TRBJ2-3	NA	TGTGCCAGCAGCCCCAGACCCACAGATACGCAGTATTTT	CASSPRPTDTQYF
NA	TRBV30	TRBJ1-1	NA	TGTGCCTGGAGTGCGGGGGGGCTGAACACTGAAGCTTTCTTT	CAWSAGGLNTEAFF
NA	TRBV6-1	TRBJ2-1	NA	TGTGCCAGCAGTGATCCCAGCAGGGGACAATACAATGAGCAGTTCTTC	CASSDPSRGQYNEQFF
once	TRBV7-7	TRBJ2-5	TRBD1	TGTGCTACCGGACAGGGTCTGGGAGAGACCCAGTACTTC	CATGQGLGETQYF
NA	TRBV4-1	TRBJ2-7	TRBD1	TGCGCCAGCAGCCAAGTGTCAGGGGGAGATCGGTACGAGCAGTACTTC	CASSQVSGGDRYEQYF
once	TRBV14	TRBJ2-5	NA	TGTGCCAGCAGCCGAAGACCTGCAACGGGCCCACGAGAGACCCAGTACTTC	CASSRRPATGPRETQYF